This TCR beta chain was captured in a study of blood T cell repertoires in COVID-19 (dated by TCRdb to the early 2020s). Background on the whole study: Samples from collaborators originated in the United States, Italy and Spain and spanned both the acute and convalescent phases of COVID-19. A de-identified subject ID, COVID-19 status, age in years and sex were almost always included in the sample metadata. Subjects who had been exposed to COVID-19, were actively infected with it, or had recovered from it provided the deeply sampled blood TCRbeta repertoires that made up the dataset. Where available, HLA class I and class II types were obtained from metadata supplied by the sample provider rather than from assay-based typing. Samples came from the ongoing ImmuneRACE study (first 160 participants) plus 1,254 subjects from 6 global collaborators. A freely available public database, intended as a resource for researchers studying the immune response to SARS-CoV-2, is where the repertoires were released. The prospective study material was composed of cDNA or gDNA derived from T cells, B-cell-depleted T cells, or PBMCs.

With regard to this clone: Its antigen remains unidentified. Per-base quality was not reported, and no clone a single base away is much larger than it.

TCRbeta CDR3 regions were amplified from genomic DNA by means of the immunoSEQ Assay, a bias-controlled multiplex PCR. The study's processing was this. The number of nucleated cells in each sample was estimated by amplification of reference gene primers within the assay. To quantify the absolute abundance of each unique TCRbeta CDR3 rearrangement, sequence reads were collapsed and filtered. For each sample, productive Simpson clonality was calculated by taking the square root of Simpson's diversity index across productive rearrangements. In its TCRdb copy, this immuneACCESS table keeps in-frame sequences only and misses some clones. Where compared with another copy, unresolved V genes explain less than half of these, and the others have no known cause. That table supplies the V and J calls and clone size; D and trimming were determined from the DNA. The sample includes tens of thousands of clones, with 75% to 90% observed a single time. The ten largest clonotypes hold roughly 5.4% of the sample.

Collaborating institutions collected whole blood in K2EDTA tubes following their own protocols. For TCRbeta analysis, collaborators shipped samples as frozen whole blood, isolated PBMCs, or DNA extracted from either of those sample types. V loses 6 bases of germline sequence and J loses 0 bases, and the interval between the two ends is 14 bases. For CDR1 and CDR2, the germline V gene lists MDHEN and SYDVKM. Including the terminal cysteine and phenylalanine, the CDR3 comprises 15 residues. CDR3 DNA is the only sequence kept; it has 45 bases, read in frame from the first base. Findings and caveats that apply to the study as a whole: How much clinical and demographic metadata was included differed by source and by participant, and the metadata was provided uncurated.

The sequence links TRBV28 to TRBJ1-2; TRBD1 could be the D gene, as 6 bases match. The receptor comes from an elderly woman with active COVID-19. The sequenced material came from peripheral blood. The sequence in DNA is TGTGCCAGCAGGGAGTGGGGACATACTAACTATGGCTACACCTTC. Translated, this is CASREWGHTNYGYTF.